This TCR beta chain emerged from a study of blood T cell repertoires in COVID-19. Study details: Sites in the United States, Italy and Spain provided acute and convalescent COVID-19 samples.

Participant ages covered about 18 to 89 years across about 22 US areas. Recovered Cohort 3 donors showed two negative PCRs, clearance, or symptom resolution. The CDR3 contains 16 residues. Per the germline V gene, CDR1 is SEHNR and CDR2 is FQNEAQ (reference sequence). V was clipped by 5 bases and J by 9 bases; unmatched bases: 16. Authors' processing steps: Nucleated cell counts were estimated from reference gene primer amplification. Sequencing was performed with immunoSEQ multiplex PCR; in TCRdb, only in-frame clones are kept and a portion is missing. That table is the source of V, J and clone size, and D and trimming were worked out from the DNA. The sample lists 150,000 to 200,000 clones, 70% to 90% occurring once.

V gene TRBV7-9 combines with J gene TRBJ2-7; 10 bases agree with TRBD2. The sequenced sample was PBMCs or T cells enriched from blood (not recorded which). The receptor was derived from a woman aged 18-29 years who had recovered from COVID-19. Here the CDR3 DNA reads TGTGCCAGCAGCCTAATAGCGGGAGGTACCCACCTCGGGCAGTACTTC. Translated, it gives CASSLIAGGTHLGQYF.